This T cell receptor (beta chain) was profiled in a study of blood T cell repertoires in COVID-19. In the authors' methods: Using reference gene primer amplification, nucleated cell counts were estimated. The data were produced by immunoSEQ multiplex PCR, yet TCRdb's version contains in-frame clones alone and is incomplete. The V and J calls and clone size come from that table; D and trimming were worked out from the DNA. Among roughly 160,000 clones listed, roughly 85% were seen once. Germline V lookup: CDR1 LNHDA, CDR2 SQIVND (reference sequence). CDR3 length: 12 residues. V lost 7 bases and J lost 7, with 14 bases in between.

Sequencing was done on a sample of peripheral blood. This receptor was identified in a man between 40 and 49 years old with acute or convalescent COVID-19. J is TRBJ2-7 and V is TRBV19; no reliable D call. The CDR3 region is CASNSPQEEQYF. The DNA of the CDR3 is TGTGCCAGTAACAGCCCACAAGAGGAGCAGTACTTC.